These 15 T cell receptor beta chains were all obtained from the same sample, sequenced in a study of radiation and T cells in renal cell carcinoma. Clones were sequenced by immunoSEQ multiplex PCR, and TCRdb holds only the in-frame ones, with some missing. The sample has 15,000 to 20,000 clones, less than 65% seen once. Stated treatment: 15 Gy SBRT to primary tumor, nephrectomy 4 weeks later. Sequencing was performed on tumor tissue, taken from a patient whose treatment included radiotherapy and nephrectomy. All receptors come from a middle-aged man with renal cell carcinoma.

This chain links TRBV11-3 with TRBJ2-1; unclear D gene. This CDR3 contains 12 residues. V lost 3 bases and J 2 bases, leaving 2 bases between the germline ends. Germline V gene data show CDR1 as SGHNT and CDR2 as YENEEA. As DNA, the CDR3 is TGTGCCAGCAGCTTTACCTACAATGAGCAGTTCTTC. Its translation: CASSFTYNEQFF.

This rearrangement joins TRBV6-1 to TRBJ2-1; no definite D call. In germline, CDR1 is MNHNS, CDR2 SASEGT. Trimming stripped 2 bases from V and 10 bases from J, with 12 bases between. The CDR3 is 13 amino acids. Written as DNA, the CDR3 is TGTGCCAGCAGTGAACGTTACGGTTTGGAGCAGTTCTTC. This sequence encodes CASSERYGLEQFF.

The V gene is TRBV27, the J gene TRBJ1-2, with TRBD1 matching over 7 bases. This CDR3 region has 17 residues. Germline lookup yields CDR1 MNHEY and CDR2 SMNVEV (reference sequence). V lost 0 bases, J lost 7 bases, and 14 bases stayed unmatched. The CDR3 coding sequence is TGTGCCAGCAGTTTATCACCAACCGGGACAGTGAAGCGTGGCTACACCTTC. It codes for CASSLSPTGTVKRGYTF.

V gene TRBV9 combines with J gene TRBJ1-5, with a tentative D call TRBD1 (5 bases). Deletions cut 4 bases from V and 7 bases from J, with 15 bases between. Per the germline V gene, CDR1 is SGDLS and CDR2 is YYNGEE. CDR3 size: 14 residues. CDR3 loop: CASSQGEGRQPQHF. CDR3 DNA sequence: TGTGCCAGCAGCCAAGGAGAGGGGCGACAGCCCCAGCATTTT.

This clone was seen once. The chain carries TRBV5-4 and TRBJ1-2, with TRBD1 matching over 8 bases. V shed 4 bases and J 8 bases; nucleotides not matched to a gene: 4. CDR1 is SGHNT, CDR2 YYREEE, per germline (reference sequence). The CDR3 has 12 amino acids. The CDR3 DNA is TGTGCCAGCAGCCTAGGACAGGGCGGCTACACCTTC. Translation gives CASSLGQGGYTF.

This clone was detected ten times or more. This sequence joins TRBV7-2 and TRBJ2-5; tentative D call: TRBD2 (6 bases). Germline V gene lookup returns CDR1 SGHTA and CDR2 FQGNSA. V lost 5 bases and J lost 3, with 22 bases in between. This CDR3 contains 17 residues. The CDR3 reads CASSLLPLTSGKETQYF. CDR3 sequence (DNA): TGTGCCAGCAGCCTCCTTCCCTTGACTAGTGGTAAAGAGACCCAGTACTTC.

The J gene is TRBJ2-3, the V gene TRBV6-6, with D unclear. CDR3 length: 12 amino acids. Trimming took off 3 bases at V and 7 bases at J, with 8 bases between the two ends. Germline V gene data show CDR1 as MNHNY and CDR2 as SVGAGI (reference sequence). As DNA, the CDR3 is TGTGCCAGCAGTTATGCCGGGCATACGCAGTATTTT. Protein: CASSYAGHTQYF.

Note on this clone: Lacking the conserved final phenylalanine or tryptophan, this CDR3 likely reflects a read error. It is unclear where the CDR3 begins or ends on the DNA, so no DNA is shown, and the CDR3 is as TCRdb lists it. The gene calls are TRBV6-1 and TRBJ2-7; the table gives TRBD2 as D, unverified against the DNA. Germline CDR1 and CDR2: MNHNS and SASEGT. 11 amino acids form the CDR3, both terminal residues included. The CDR3 sequence is CASSEGLAFRP.

The chain employs TRBV30 and TRBJ1-2; D unclear. The V end lost 4 bases, the J end lost 0 bases, and 12 bases lay between the germline ends. Germline-derived CDR1 and CDR2 are GTSNPN and SVGIG (reference sequence). The length of the CDR3 is 14 residues. The DNA for the CDR3 is TGTGCCTGGACCCCAACGCCCTCTAACTATGGCTACACCTTC. Translating gives CAWTPTPSNYGYTF.

The rearrangement uses TRBV30 and TRBJ1-4; 7 bases align to TRBD1. Germline assignment: CDR1 GTSNPN and CDR2 SVGIG (reference sequence). The CDR3 sequence is 16 residues long. Unmatched junction bases numbered 12, after V lost 4 bases and J lost 4 bases. The CDR3 reads CAWTDRGQDFNEKLFF. CDR3 DNA sequence: TGTGCCTGGACCGACCGAGGACAGGACTTTAATGAAAAACTGTTTTTT.

The chain couples TRBV27 to TRBJ2-5, with TRBD2 as a possible D gene (5 bases). Germline values: CDR1 MNHEY, CDR2 SMNVEV (reference sequence). Deletions cut 6 bases from V and 2 bases from J, with 16 bases between. The CDR3 contains 15 residues. CDR3 nucleotide sequence: TGTGCCAGCAGATCGCCCAGAGGGCCGCAAGAGACCCAGTACTTC. As protein: CASRSPRGPQETQYF.

The CDR3 DNA sequence: TGTGCCAGCAGTGAAACTACGTCGTCCCTCTATGGCTACACCTTC. This sequence encodes CASSETTSSLYGYTF. This sequence joins TRBV6-1 and TRBJ1-2, with D unresolved. This CDR3 region has 15 residues. Germline V gives CDR1 MNHNS, CDR2 SASEGT. The V end lost 2 bases, the J end lost 4 bases, and 14 bases lay between the germline ends.

The V gene is TRBV9, the J gene TRBJ2-3, with D maybe TRBD1 (6 bases). CDR3 size: 14 residues. The V end was cut by 7 bases, the J end by 0 bases, with 12 bases between. Germline V gene lookup returns CDR1 SGDLS and CDR2 YYNGEE. CDR3 amino acids: CASAPDRSTDTQYF. DNA for the CDR3: TGTGCCAGCGCCCCAGACAGGAGCACAGATACGCAGTATTTT.

This sequence joins TRBV11-2 and TRBJ1-2; D is uncertain. CDR1 and CDR2 (germline): SGHAT, FQNNGV. V lost 0 bases and J 14 bases, leaving 13 bases between the germline ends. This CDR3 region has 12 residues. For the CDR3, the DNA is TGTGCCAGCAGCTTAGATCGTAGGGCGCAAACCTTC. Protein: CASSLDRRAQTF.

The chain is built from TRBV9 and TRBJ2-5; the D is unclear. The CDR3 totals 14 residues. V shed 1 base and J shed 2 bases, with 9 bases lying between them. From germline, CDR1 is SGDLS and CDR2 YYNGEE. The CDR3 loop is CASSVSSGQETQYF. The CDR3 DNA is TGTGCCAGCAGCGTATCCAGTGGTCAAGAGACCCAGTACTTC.